The next 18 T cell receptor beta chains were all read from a single sample in a study of beta chain features in type 1 diabetes. Sequencing targeted expressed TCRB transcripts, as all isolated RNA had been reverse transcribed. The table came from immunoSEQ multiplex PCR; TCRdb's copy has only in-frame clones and leaves some out. This table holds 810,000 or so clones, 15% to 20% found once. Source material: naive CD4+ T cells from blood. These receptor sequences come from a woman under 30 in good health.

The table lists this clone with a few counts. The rearrangement links TRBV11-2 to TRBJ2-2; a weak D match, TRBD2 (6 bases). This CDR3 is 16 amino acids long. Between the trimmed V and J ends, which lost 1 base and 0 bases, there was a span of 9 bases. CDR1 is SGHAT and CDR2 is FQNNGV in the germline V gene. The CDR3, as DNA: TGTGCCAGCAGCTTAGGCCCGGGAGCGAACACCGGGGAGCTGTTTTTT. This sequence encodes CASSLGPGANTGELFF. The full variable domain, rest sourced from reference TRBV11-2 and TRBJ2-2, is EAGVAQSPRYKIIEKRQSVAFWCNPISGHATLYWYQQILGQGPKLLIQFQNNGVVDDSQLPKDRFSAERLKGVDSTLKIQPAKLEDSAVYLCASSLGPGANTGELFFGEGSRLTVL.

The genes are TRBV9 and TRBJ2-2; the D gene is possibly TRBD1 (5 bases). The germline CDR1 and CDR2 sequences are SGDLS and YYNGEE. CDR3 length: 16 residues. The V and J ends lost 4 bases and 3 bases respectively, with 16 bases between them. The CDR3 DNA is TGTGCCAGCAGCCCGCTTTCGTGGGGCCACACCGGGGAGCTGTTTTTT. As protein: CASSPLSWGHTGELFF.

This clone has just a few counts. The V and J genes are TRBV28 and TRBJ2-7; a weak D match, TRBD1 (5 bases). This CDR3 spans 14 amino acids. The V end lost 6 bases, the J end lost 7 bases, and 19 bases lay between the germline ends. Germline V gene data show CDR1 as MDHEN and CDR2 as SYDVKM. The CDR3 loop is CASSSSPGSGEQYF. The CDR3 nucleotides are TGTGCCAGCAGCTCCTCCCCAGGGTCGGGTGAGCAGTACTTC.

This clone was observed a few times. The genes are TRBV5-1 and TRBJ2-3, with TRBD2 identical over 8 bases. Germline lookup yields CDR1 SGHRS and CDR2 YFSETQ. The CDR3 totals 15 residues. V shed 0 bases, J shed 3 bases, and the junction held 3 bases outside the gene matches. The CDR3 here is CASSLAAGGTDTQYF. CDR3 nucleotides: TGCGCCAGCAGCTTGGCGGCGGGAGGTACAGATACGCAGTATTTT.

The rearrangement joins TRBV10-3 to TRBJ2-7; 11 bases are shared with TRBD1. CDR3 length: 13 residues. V shed 5 bases and J 6 bases; nucleotides not matched to a gene: 3. Germline V gene data show CDR1 as ENHRY and CDR2 as SYGVKD. CDR3 sequence: CAISRDRGAEQYF. For the CDR3, the DNA is TGTGCCATCAGTCGGGACAGGGGGGCCGAGCAGTACTTC.

The count of this clone is one. The chain carries TRBV7-2 and TRBJ1-5; D remains unclear. There are 14 residues in the CDR3. Looked up from germline, CDR1 is SGHTA and CDR2 is FQGNSA. V gave up 4 bases and J gave up 9 bases, with 16 bases separating them. The CDR3 DNA sequence: TGTGCCAGCAGCTGGAGGTCAGGAGTCAGGCCCCAGCATTTT. Translating it yields CASSWRSGVRPQHF.

In its sample, this clone was seen a few times. The V gene is TRBV5-1, the J gene TRBJ2-7; 8 positions agree with TRBD2. With V trimmed by 0 bases and J by 0 bases, 8 bases remained unmatched. Germline CDR1 SGHRS, CDR2 YFSETQ. This CDR3 is 17 amino acids long. CDR3 in amino acids: CASSLGVTSGPSYEQYF. The CDR3 DNA sequence: TGCGCCAGCAGCTTGGGAGTTACTAGCGGCCCCTCCTACGAGCAGTACTTC. The whole variable domain, remainder taken from reference TRBV5-1 and TRBJ2-7, is KAGVTQTPRYLIKTRGQQVTLSCSPISGHRSVSWYQQTPGQGLQFLFEYFSETQRNKGNFPGRFSGRQFSNSRSEMNVSTLELGDSALYLCASSLGVTSGPSYEQYFGPGTRLTVT.

The chain carries TRBV20-1 and TRBJ2-7; tentatively, D is TRBD1 (5 bases). CDR3 size: 11 residues. Germline V gene lookup returns CDR1 DFQATT and CDR2 SNEGSKA (reference sequence). V was pared by 2 bases and J by 7 bases, with 9 bases between. This chain's CDR3 is CSARKGVEQYF. CDR3 in DNA: TGCAGTGCTAGAAAAGGGGTTGAGCAGTACTTC.

Only a few counts were recorded for this clone. The chain carries TRBV6-5 and TRBJ2-7; D might be TRBD1 (5 bases). Germline-derived CDR1 and CDR2 are MNHEY and SVGAGI. Trimming removed 0 bases at V and 2 bases at J, with 8 bases between. The CDR3 contains 14 residues. CDR3 sequence reads: CASSYSWGPYEQYF. The CDR3 DNA reads as TGTGCCAGCAGTTACTCATGGGGCCCCTACGAGCAGTACTTC.

This clone was detected a few times. The rearrangement links TRBV28 to TRBJ2-1, with D perhaps matching TRBD2 (5 bases). Germline values: CDR1 MDHEN, CDR2 SYDVKM. The ends were cut back, 1 base at V and 1 base at J, with 8 bases in the middle. The CDR3 runs to 15 residues. For the CDR3, the DNA is TGTGCCAGCAGTTTATATCGAGGGTCCTACAATGAGCAGTTCTTC. Protein: CASSLYRGSYNEQFF.

This clone showed up just a few times. The chain joins TRBV7-8 to TRBJ1-5; TRBD1 matches 7 bases. The CDR3 is 15 amino acids. V lost 5 bases to trimming and J lost 7 bases; unmatched junction nucleotides: 11. Per the germline V gene, CDR1 is SGHVS and CDR2 is FQNEAQ. The CDR3 reads CASSLGRGFGQPQHF. The CDR3 DNA sequence: TGTGCCAGCAGCCTAGGCAGGGGGTTCGGGCAGCCCCAGCATTTT.

V usage is TRBV6-1 and J usage is TRBJ2-7, with TRBD2 matching over 7 bases. Losses at the gene ends were 6 bases for V and 1 base for J; bases not matched to a gene: 6. Germline values: CDR1 MNHNS, CDR2 SASEGT. The CDR3 consists of 14 residues. For the CDR3, the DNA is TGTGCCAGCAGAGAGACTAGCTGGTCCTACGAGCAGTACTTC. It specifies CASRETSWSYEQYF.

The sample holds a few counts of this clone. The chain recombines TRBV6-1 with TRBJ1-4, with TRBD1 matching 7 bases. Per germline, CDR1 MNHNS and CDR2 SASEGT. The CDR3 contains 13 residues. After removal of 10 bases from V and 5 bases from J, the junction contained 7 bases not matched to a gene. The CDR3 loop is CATDGTANEKLFF. CDR3 DNA sequence: TGTGCCACCGACGGGACAGCAAATGAAAAACTGTTTTTT.

This clone showed up just a few times. The rearrangement links TRBV28 to TRBJ1-3, with D uncertain. From germline, CDR1 is MDHEN and CDR2 SYDVKM. The CDR3 is made up of 14 amino acids. V was clipped by 3 bases and J by 1 base, with 7 bases between them. The CDR3 reads CASSLAGSGNTIYF. The CDR3 DNA reads as TGTGCCAGCAGTTTGGCCGGTTCTGGAAACACCATATATTTT.

This clone was counted only a few times. The V and J genes are TRBV6-1 and TRBJ1-2; a possible D gene is TRBD1 (5 bases). Between the trimmed V and J ends, which lost 3 bases and 7 bases, there was a span of 6 bases. This CDR3 comprises 11 residues. The V gene's germline CDR1 is MNHNS and CDR2 SASEGT. The CDR3 reads CASSDRVGYTF. DNA of the CDR3: TGTGCCAGCAGTGACAGGGTTGGCTACACCTTC.

This clone has a handful of counts. The chain employs TRBV6-5 and TRBJ2-6; no definite D call. The CDR3 covers 14 residues. The V end lost 6 bases, the J end lost 0 bases, and 6 bases lay between the germline ends. CDR1 is MNHEY and CDR2 is SVGAGI in the germline V gene. The CDR3 bases are TGTGCCAGCAGCCCGGTCTCTGGGGCCAACGTCCTGACTTTC. Translating gives CASSPVSGANVLTF.

This chain links TRBV18 with TRBJ1-1; the D gene is possibly TRBD1 (6 bases). The CDR3 covers 12 residues. CDR1 and CDR2 from the germline V gene are KGHSH and LQKENI. V lost 5 bases and J lost 5, with 9 bases in between. DNA for the CDR3: TGTGCCAGCTCAAAAGGGGGGACTGAAGCTTTCTTT. Protein: CASSKGGTEAFF.

A few counts support this clone. In DNA, the CDR3 is TGTGCCAGCAGCTTAGCCCGCACCCAAAGACAGATTGAAAACATTCAGTACTTC. It is translated as CASSLARTQRQIENIQYF. The J gene is TRBJ2-4, the V gene TRBV7-8, with a tentative D call TRBD1 (5 bases). Trimming pared 0 bases from V and 5 bases from J, leaving 20 bases between. The CDR3 spans 18 residues. Germline CDR1 reads SGHVS; CDR2 reads FQNEAQ.